This T cell receptor (beta chain) was identified during a study of blood T cell repertoires in COVID-19. Study as a whole: Spain, Italy and the United States supplied samples that represented acute and convalescent COVID-19. From T cells, B-cell-depleted T cells, or PBMCs came the material, which was cDNA or gDNA.

Original data processing: Amplification from reference gene primers served as the basis for estimated nucleated cell counts. Profiled with immunoSEQ multiplex PCR; TCRdb holds only in-frame clones, not every one. The V and J calls and clone size were taken over from that table, and D and trimming were inferred from the DNA. The sample lists tens of thousands of clones, over 80% seen once, with 20% to 25% in the top ten. The CDR3 is 13 amino acids. Germline trimming cut 6 bases from V and 4 bases from J; bases unmatched to any gene: 5. CDR1 SGHDN and CDR2 FVKESK come from the germline V gene. The sequence was collected from a woman aged 55-69 years with acute or convalescent COVID-19. V and J are TRBV14 and TRBJ2-7; 8 nucleotides match TRBD2. The sequenced sample consisted of peripheral blood. CDR3 residues: CASRRGGRYEQYF. The CDR3 region has the DNA TGTGCCAGCAGACGGGGGGGGCGTTACGAGCAGTACTTC.